The clone carrying this T cell receptor (beta chain) was seen at least ten times. Its specificity is not known. The data derive from a study of T cell repertoires in cytomegalovirus infection. TCRdb used MiXCR to reprocess the reads, holding one entry per CDR3 protein. The data hold 250,000 to 400,000 distinct CDR3 sequences, with around 25% observed a single time. Study-wide findings and caveats: Adding up the frequency of public TCR beta families identified people who carried CMV plus the relevant HLA.

Sequenced here: cultured PBMCs, sampled from culture after CMV antigen stimulation. The source is a human donor in good health (CMV status not recorded). Some clones in this sample may be carry-over from other donors' samples.

The chain's CDR3 is CASSLRGHNEQFF. CDR3 bases: TGTGCCAGCAGCCTCCGTGGCCACAATGAGCAGTTCTTC. The J gene is TRBJ2-1, the V gene TRBV7-2; D not certain. Germline CDR1 and CDR2: SGHTA and FQGNSA. This CDR3 has 13 amino acids. The V and J ends lost 5 bases and 5 bases respectively, with 10 bases between them.